A selection of T cell receptor beta chains follows, all from one sample in a study of identical twins. TCRdb reprocessed the 5' RACE reads with MiXCR, giving one entry per CDR3 protein. The data hold roughly 770,000 distinct CDR3 sequences, with 15% to 20% observed a single time. The sample was also linked to a second study, of T cells expressing NK-cell markers.

The specimen was PBMCs. Source of these receptors: a woman aged 18 to 35 in good health. Each CDR3 is given with its conserved first and last residue.

v_call	cdr3_aa
TRBV20-1	CSARDIRRTRGEQYF
TRBV7-2	CASSLQGPGADEQFF
TRBV20-1	CSATTSLGEQFF
TRBV12-3/TRBV12-4	CASREDRGTTNEQFF
TRBV5-1	CASSTGPEGETQYF
TRBV20-1	CSATKPGETGRYGYTF
TRBV2	CASSEFRGGQSYEQYF
TRBV12-3/TRBV12-4	CASSLNLGELFF
TRBV20-1	CSARATRLDETQYF
TRBV27	CASSWGGVGEQYF
TRBV12-3/TRBV12-4	CASSFGGSLYNEQFF
TRBV12-3/TRBV12-4	CASSLWGAAKNIQYF
TRBV6-2/TRBV6-3	CASSYIASGFAGELFF
TRBV29-1	CSGEGAADTQYF
TRBV20-1	CSVPGVGTGELFF
TRBV6-1	CASSTGLADQETQYF
TRBV6-1	CASRQTGTGRTDTQYF
TRBV7-2	CASSSSWGEYNEQFF
TRBV27	CASSLRYSYEQYF
TRBV7-2	CASSHSTVSYNEQFF
TRBV5-1	CASHLTGWTGELFF
TRBV7-6	CASSLREGVVYEQYF
TRBV6-4	CASSRDRDCEKLFF
TRBV3-1	CASSTTGGYNEQFF
TRBV20-1	CSASSADRGFFTYEQYF
TRBV27	CASSFGQGSISSPLHF
TRBV5-1	CASSLMGGGRDEQFF
TRBV10-3	CAISESTILNTGELFF
TRBV20-1	CSAPLDGYTF
TRBV4-2	CASSQDRTLYGYTF
TRBV6-2/TRBV6-3	CASSYPTGQARLIYGYTF
TRBV12-3/TRBV12-4	CASSFGDRVIAGELFF
TRBV12-3/TRBV12-4	CASSLRRVGNQPQHF
TRBV7-3	CASSALGNHSDTQYF
TRBV7-3	CASSFNPGSLGEQYF
TRBV12-3/TRBV12-4	CASSSYGGDQPQHF
TRBV10-3	CAISAGTSGTYNEQFF
TRBV4-1	CASSHGQGDEQYF
TRBV10-3	CAISGGLADQETQYF
TRBV4-3	CASSQAGSGGNEQFF
TRBV12-3/TRBV12-4	CASSLTGFSGELFF
TRBV9	CASSVGGLYYNEQFF